The present T cell receptor (beta chain) was sequenced within a study of shared clonotypes between healthy human individuals. Whole-study context: A few men and two women, aged 18 to 49, were donors.

Deep level was the assay's run setting. DNA input for the unsorted PBMC replicate PCRs was around 0.3 ug, 25,000 to 30,000 T cell genomes. The protocol was immunoSEQ multiplex PCR, while the TCRdb copy is restricted to in-frame clones and leaves out a portion. The sample shows hundreds of thousands of clones, about 82% of them seen only once. Trimming stripped 6 bases from V and 7 bases from J, with 18 bases between. This CDR3 spans 14 amino acids. Germline CDR1 MRHNA, CDR2 SNTAGT. This clone appeared a few times. Source material: PBMCs. The source is a woman between 40 and 55 years old in good health. Some clones in this sample may be carry-over from other donors' samples. The chain joins TRBV6-4 to TRBJ1-2; possible D gene TRBD1, 6 bases. CDR3 sequence: CASRILAGEGGYTF. CDR3 DNA sequence: TGTGCCAGCAGAATCTTGGCAGGGGAAGGTGGCTACACCTTC.